The 22 T cell receptor beta chains listed next were all sequenced from one sample in a study of regulatory T cells in long-lasting Graves disease. Sequencing libraries for TCR beta were prepared with iRepertoire HTBI primers and Arm-PCR of CDR3 regions. TCRdb re-derived calls from the multiplex PCR reads in MiXCR, one entry per CDR3 protein. The sample holds around 450,000 distinct CDR3 sequences; 20% to 25% are singletons and the top ten take about 6.6%. Time point given: persistent/refractory GD, antithyroid drugs over 5 years with positive TRAb. The TCR library was prepared using RNA isolated from PBMCs. The sequencing here drew on peripheral blood mononuclear cells (PBMCs), taken when the disease was refractory, from a patient treated with antithyroid drugs. The receptors were sampled from a female donor with Graves disease.

There are a few counts of this clonotype. The rearrangement links TRBV6-1 to TRBJ2-7, with unresolved D. This CDR3 comprises 13 residues. Germline V gene lookup returns CDR1 MNHNS and CDR2 SASEGT. V was trimmed by 5 bases and J by 6 bases, leaving 14 bases between them. The CDR3 sequence: CASSQVSASEQYF. The CDR3 bases are TGTGCCAGCAGTCAAGTTTCGGCCTCCGAGCAGTACTTC.

The genes are TRBV6-5 and TRBJ2-7, with D possibly TRBD2 on 6 matching bases. CDR1 MNHEY and CDR2 SVGAGI come from the germline V gene. The CDR3 has 15 residues. The V and J ends lost 2 bases and 4 bases respectively, with 15 bases between them. CDR3 sequence: CASSYGSSGEYEQYF. Here the CDR3 DNA reads TGTGCCAGCAGTTACGGCTCGTCGGGAGAGTACGAGCAGTACTTC.

In this sample, this clonotype turned up many times. This chain links TRBV28 with TRBJ1-4, with D tentatively TRBD1 (6 bases). Trimming took 10 bases from V and 6 from J, leaving 15 bases between them. The length of the CDR3 is 13 residues. The germline V gene has CDR1 MDHEN and CDR2 SYDVKM. CDR3 in amino acids: CATQDRKDEKLFF. CDR3 bases: TGTGCCACCCAAGACAGGAAGGATGAAAAACTGTTTTTT.

This clonotype was seen once. This may come from a read error, since a much larger clone is one base off. The chain employs TRBV27 and TRBJ2-7, with no clear D. The CDR3 sequence is 13 residues long. Trimming pared 8 bases from V and 6 bases from J, leaving 17 bases between. Germline CDR1 MNHEY, CDR2 SMNVEV (reference sequence). The CDR3 nucleotides are TGTGCCAGCTCAGCGCGAGCTCAACTCGAGCAGTACTTC. This codes for CASSARAQLEQYF.

As to this clonotype: One junction end disagrees with the germline gene, perhaps due to a read error. The rearrangement uses TRBV12-3 or TRBV12-4 and TRBJ2-4; the D gene is possibly TRBD1 (5 bases). This CDR3 has 15 residues. DNA of the CDR3: TGTGCCAGCAGTTTTGCAGGGTGGGGTTCCAATGAGCAGCTCTTC. Translated, it gives CASSFAGWGSNEQLF.

The rearrangement joins TRBV30 to TRBJ2-7; unclear D gene. The ends were cut back, 3 bases at V and 0 bases at J, with 9 bases in the middle. This CDR3 region has 13 residues. Germline V lookup: CDR1 GTSNPN, CDR2 SVGIG (reference sequence). The CDR3 sequence is CAWRRPNSYEQYF. For the CDR3, the DNA is TGTGCCTGGAGACGACCAAACTCCTACGAGCAGTACTTC. Filled out from reference TRBV30 and TRBJ2-7, the complete variable domain reads SQTIHQWPATLVQPVGSPLSLECTVEGTSNPNLYWYRQAAGRGLQLLFYSVGIGQISSEVPQNLSASRPQDRQFILSSKKLLLSDSGFYLCAWRRPNSYEQYFGPGTRLTVT.

This clonotype was counted at least ten times. The DNA of the CDR3 is TGTGCCAGCAGCAATGGTCTTGGGGCGGTTGAAGCTTTCTTT. It encodes CASSNGLGAVEAFF. The chain carries TRBV12-3 or TRBV12-4 and TRBJ1-1; possible D gene TRBD1, 5 bases. V lost 6 bases and J 7 bases, leaving 18 bases between the germline ends. The CDR3 is made up of 14 amino acids.

In its sample, this clonotype was seen many times. CDR3 nucleotide sequence: TGTGCCAGCAGTTCCTCAGGGGGGGGAGAGACCCAGTACTTC. Translating it yields CASSSSGGGETQYF. The chain has TRBV28 and TRBJ2-5; tentatively, D is TRBD1 or TRBD2 (7 bases each). Per germline, CDR1 MDHEN and CDR2 SYDVKM. The CDR3 extends over 14 amino acids. V lost 4 bases and J lost 4, with 13 bases in between.

This rearrangement joins TRBV4-2 to TRBJ1-4; 9 bases are shared with TRBD1. Germline V CDR1 and CDR2: LGHNA, YNFKEQ. The CDR3 consists of 16 residues. Trimming at V came to 4 bases and at J to 1 base, leaving 4 bases not matched to a gene. The CDR3 nucleotides read TGTGCCAGCAGCCTGAGGACAGGGGAAACTAATGAAAAACTGTTTTTT. Encoded protein: CASSLRTGETNEKLFF.

The V and J genes are TRBV9 and TRBJ2-5; TRBD2 is a possible D gene (6 bases). The CDR3 sequence is 14 residues long. The V gene lost 6 bases and the J gene lost 4 bases, with 16 bases spanning the gap. CDR1 is SGDLS and CDR2 is YYNGEE in the germline V gene. CDR3 loop: CASTRGQGGETQYF. For the CDR3, the DNA is TGTGCCAGCACCCGTGGGCAGGGAGGAGAGACCCAGTACTTC.

This clonotype was found many times. The chain links TRBV5-1 to TRBJ1-1, with D hard to call. Germline lookup yields CDR1 SGHRS and CDR2 YFSETQ. The CDR3 extends over 14 amino acids. V was shortened by 3 bases and J by 3 bases, with 12 bases between the two germline ends. The CDR3 is CASSSRTTDTEAFF. The CDR3 nucleotides are TGCGCCAGCAGCTCCCGAACGACGGACACTGAAGCTTTCTTT.

The rearrangement links TRBV20-1 to TRBJ1-5; D gene unclear. The CDR3 is 12 residues long. The V gene's germline CDR1 is DFQATT and CDR2 SNEGSKA (reference sequence). Trimming took 0 bases from V and 9 from J, leaving 9 bases between them. The CDR3 spells CSAREGRRPQHF. The DNA of the CDR3 is TGCAGTGCTAGAGAAGGTCGTCGGCCCCAGCATTTT.

V gene TRBV20-1 combines with J gene TRBJ1-1; possible D gene TRBD1, 5 bases. This CDR3 region has 14 residues. Trimming shortened V by 3 bases and J by 0 bases, and 11 bases separated the two germline ends. Germline CDR1 DFQATT, CDR2 SNEGSKA (reference sequence). CDR3: CSARGRSMNTEAFF. CDR3 DNA: TGCAGTGCTAGGGGACGGTCCATGAACACTGAAGCTTTCTTT.

This clonotype was detected ten times or more. The V and J genes are TRBV6-1 and TRBJ2-5, with a possible D match to TRBD1 (6 bases). V was shortened by 5 bases and J by 7 bases, with 14 bases between the two germline ends. The CDR3 runs to 13 residues. Germline values: CDR1 MNHNS, CDR2 SASEGT. The CDR3 here is CASSKNREGTQYF. For the CDR3, the DNA is TGTGCCAGCAGTAAAAACAGGGAAGGGACCCAGTACTTC.

This chain joins TRBV13 and TRBJ2-7, with 9 positions matching TRBD1. CDR1 is PRHDT, CDR2 FYEKMQ, per germline (reference sequence). After removal of 5 bases from V and 3 bases from J, the junction contained 5 bases not matched to a gene. The CDR3 has 14 residues. This CDR3 reads CASSPSTGGYEQYF. The CDR3 DNA sequence: TGTGCCAGCAGCCCCTCGACAGGGGGCTACGAGCAGTACTTC.

The genes are TRBV20-1 and TRBJ1-1; D is unresolved. Trimming stripped 0 bases from V and 4 bases from J, with 12 bases between. This CDR3 is 14 amino acids long. Germline V gene lookup returns CDR1 DFQATT and CDR2 SNEGSKA (reference sequence). The CDR3 DNA sequence: TGCAGTGCTAGAGATGACGGTCGTGGCACTGAAGCTTTCTTT. Protein: CSARDDGRGTEAFF.

Concerning this clonotype: At one boundary the junction diverges from the germline segment, which might be a read error. The chain uses TRBV10-3 and TRBJ1-6, with no clear D. Germline V CDR1 and CDR2: ENHRY, SYGVKD. CDR3 length equals 8 residues. The CDR3 DNA sequence: TGTGCCAGCCCACCCCTCCACTTC. It encodes CASPPLHF.

This chain uses TRBV20-1 with TRBJ2-1; D call uncertain. This CDR3 contains 11 residues. V was pared by 2 bases and J by 5 bases, with 4 bases between. Per the germline V gene, CDR1 is DFQATT and CDR2 is SNEGSKA (reference sequence). CDR3 amino acids: CSARWNNEQFF. The CDR3 coding sequence is TGCAGTGCTAGATGGAACAATGAGCAGTTCTTC.

This clonotype occurred a few times. V is TRBV29-1 and J is TRBJ2-5; no definite D call. The CDR3 consists of 14 residues. Germline lookup yields CDR1 SQVTM and CDR2 ANQGSEA. The V gene lost 5 bases and the J gene lost 5 bases, with 18 bases spanning the gap. DNA of the CDR3: TGCAGCGTTCCCGGGCCCACCTCCACCGAGACCCAGTACTTC. Its translation: CSVPGPTSTETQYF.

This chain joins TRBV29-1 and TRBJ1-1; D uncertain. Per the germline V gene, CDR1 is SQVTM and CDR2 is ANQGSEA. Trimming shortened V by 7 bases and J by 0 bases, and 9 bases separated the two germline ends. The CDR3 sequence is 12 residues long. CDR3 residues: CSARSMNTEAFF. CDR3 in DNA: TGCAGCGCCAGAAGCATGAACACTGAAGCTTTCTTT.

The table lists this clonotype with a few counts. The chain is built from TRBV13 and TRBJ2-7, with TRBD2 identical over 15 bases. V shed 5 bases and J 7 bases; nucleotides not matched to a gene: 3. CDR1 PRHDT and CDR2 FYEKMQ come from the germline V gene (reference sequence). This CDR3 has 14 residues. CDR3 DNA sequence: TGTGCCAGCAGCCAGGGGACTAGCGGGAGGGAGCAGTACTTC. Amino acid sequence: CASSQGTSGREQYF. The full variable domain, its missing parts supplied by reference TRBV13 and TRBJ2-7, is AAGVIQSPRHLIKEKRETATLKCYPIPRHDTVYWYQQGPGQDPQFLISFYEKMQSDKGSIPDRFSAQQFSDYHSELNMSSLELGDSALYFCASSQGTSGREQYFGPGTRLTVT.

The chain joins TRBV7-2 to TRBJ2-6, with 10 positions matching TRBD1. The CDR3 spans 18 residues. Germline CDR1 and CDR2: SGHTA and FQGNSA. The trim removed 5 bases at V and 0 bases at J, leaving 7 bases unmatched. CDR3 residues: CASSLRQGASSGANVLTF. Written as DNA, the CDR3 is TGTGCCAGCAGCCTAAGACAGGGGGCGAGCTCTGGGGCCAACGTCCTGACTTTC.